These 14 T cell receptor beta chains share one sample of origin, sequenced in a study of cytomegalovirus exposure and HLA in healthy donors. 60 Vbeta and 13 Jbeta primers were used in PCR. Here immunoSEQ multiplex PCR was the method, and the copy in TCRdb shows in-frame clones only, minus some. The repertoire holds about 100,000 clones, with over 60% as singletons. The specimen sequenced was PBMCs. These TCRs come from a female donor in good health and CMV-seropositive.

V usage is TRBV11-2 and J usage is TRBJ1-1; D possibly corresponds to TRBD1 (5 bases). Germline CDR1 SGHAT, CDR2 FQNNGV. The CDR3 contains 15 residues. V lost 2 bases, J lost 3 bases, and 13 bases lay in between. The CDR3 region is CASSLMASGHTEAFF. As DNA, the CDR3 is TGTGCCAGCAGCTTAATGGCTTCAGGGCACACTGAAGCTTTCTTT.

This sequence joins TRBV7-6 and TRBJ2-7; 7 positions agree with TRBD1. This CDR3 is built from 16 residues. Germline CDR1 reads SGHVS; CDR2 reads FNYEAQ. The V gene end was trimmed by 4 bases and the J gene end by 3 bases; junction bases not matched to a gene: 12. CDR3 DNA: TGTGCCAGCAGCTCCTCCACCGGGACAGCTCACTACGAGCAGTACTTC. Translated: CASSSSTGTAHYEQYF.

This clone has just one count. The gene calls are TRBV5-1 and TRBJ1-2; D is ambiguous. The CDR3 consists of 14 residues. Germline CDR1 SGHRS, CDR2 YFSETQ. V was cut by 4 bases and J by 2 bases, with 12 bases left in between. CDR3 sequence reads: CASSRETLNYGYTF. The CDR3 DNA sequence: TGCGCCAGCAGCAGAGAAACTTTGAACTATGGCTACACCTTC.

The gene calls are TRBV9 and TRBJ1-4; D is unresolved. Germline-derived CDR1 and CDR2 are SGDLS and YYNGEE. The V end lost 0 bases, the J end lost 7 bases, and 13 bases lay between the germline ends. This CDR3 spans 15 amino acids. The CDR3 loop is CASSVGPLRGEKLFF. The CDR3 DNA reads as TGTGCCAGCAGCGTAGGTCCCCTCCGAGGTGAAAAACTGTTTTTT. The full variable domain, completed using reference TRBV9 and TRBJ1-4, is DSGVTQTPKHLITATGQRVTLRCSPRSGDLSVYWYQQSLDQGLQFLIQYYNGEERAKGNILERFSAQQFPDLHSELNLSSLELGDSALYFCASSVGPLRGEKLFFGSGTQLSVL.

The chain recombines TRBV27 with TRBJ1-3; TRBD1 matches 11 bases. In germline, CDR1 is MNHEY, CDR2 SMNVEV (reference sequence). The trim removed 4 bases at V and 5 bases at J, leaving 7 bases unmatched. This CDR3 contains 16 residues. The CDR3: CASSSTGTGGRNTIYF. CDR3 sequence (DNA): TGTGCCAGCAGTTCAACCGGGACAGGGGGTCGAAACACCATATATTTT.

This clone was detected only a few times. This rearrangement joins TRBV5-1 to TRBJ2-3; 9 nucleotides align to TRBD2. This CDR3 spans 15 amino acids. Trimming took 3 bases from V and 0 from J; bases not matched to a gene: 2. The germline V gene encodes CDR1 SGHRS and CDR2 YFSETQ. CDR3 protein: CASSSLAGSTDTQYF. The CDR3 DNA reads TGCGCCAGCAGCTCCCTAGCGGGGAGCACAGATACGCAGTATTTT. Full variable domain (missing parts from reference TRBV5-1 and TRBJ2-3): KAGVTQTPRYLIKTRGQQVTLSCSPISGHRSVSWYQQTPGQGLQFLFEYFSETQRNKGNFPGRFSGRQFSNSRSEMNVSTLELGDSALYLCASSSLAGSTDTQYFGPGTRLTVL.

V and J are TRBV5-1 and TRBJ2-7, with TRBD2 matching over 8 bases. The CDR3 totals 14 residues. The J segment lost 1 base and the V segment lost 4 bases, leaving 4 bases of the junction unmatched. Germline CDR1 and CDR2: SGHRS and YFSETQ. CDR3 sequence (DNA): TGCGCCAGCAGCCTAGGACTAGCTTCCTACGAGCAGTACTTC. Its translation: CASSLGLASYEQYF. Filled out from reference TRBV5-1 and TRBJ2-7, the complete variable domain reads KAGVTQTPRYLIKTRGQQVTLSCSPISGHRSVSWYQQTPGQGLQFLFEYFSETQRNKGNFPGRFSGRQFSNSRSEMNVSTLELGDSALYLCASSLGLASYEQYFGPGTRLTVT.

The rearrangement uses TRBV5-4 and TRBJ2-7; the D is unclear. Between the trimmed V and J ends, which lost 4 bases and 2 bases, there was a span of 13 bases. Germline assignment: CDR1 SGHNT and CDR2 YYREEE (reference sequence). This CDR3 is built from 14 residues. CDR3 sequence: CASSPERNTYEQYF. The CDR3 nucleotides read TGTGCCAGCAGCCCGGAGCGTAATACCTACGAGCAGTACTTC.

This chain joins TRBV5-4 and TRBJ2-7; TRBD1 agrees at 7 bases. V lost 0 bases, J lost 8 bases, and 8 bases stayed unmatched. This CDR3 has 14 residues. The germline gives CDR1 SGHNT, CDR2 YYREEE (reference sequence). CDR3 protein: CASSLGDSPTKQYF. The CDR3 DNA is TGTGCCAGCAGCTTGGGGGACAGTCCTACGAAGCAGTACTTC.

CDR3 nucleotide sequence: TGTGCCAGCAGCCAGGGACAGTTTTCTGGAAACACCATATATTTT. Amino acids: CASSQGQFSGNTIYF. The chain combines TRBV7-6 with TRBJ1-3; 7 bases agree with TRBD1. The CDR3 covers 15 residues. The V gene end was trimmed by 5 bases and the J gene end by 1 base; junction bases not matched to a gene: 5. Germline lookup yields CDR1 SGHVS and CDR2 FNYEAQ.

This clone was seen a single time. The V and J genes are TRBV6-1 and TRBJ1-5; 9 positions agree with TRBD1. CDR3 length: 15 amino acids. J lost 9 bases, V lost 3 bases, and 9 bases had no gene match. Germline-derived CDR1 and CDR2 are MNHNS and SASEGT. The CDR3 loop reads CASSERGQGGGPQHF. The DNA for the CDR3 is TGTGCCAGCAGTGAGAGGGGACAGGGTGGTGGGCCCCAGCATTTT.

CDR3: CASSSRTENTGELFF. CDR3 in DNA: TGTGCCAGCAGTTCCCGGACAGAGAACACCGGGGAGCTGTTTTTT. The chain recombines TRBV6-1 with TRBJ2-2; D might be TRBD1 (6 bases). The length of the CDR3 is 15 residues. V was pared by 5 bases and J by 1 base, with 11 bases between. Germline CDR1 and CDR2: MNHNS and SASEGT.

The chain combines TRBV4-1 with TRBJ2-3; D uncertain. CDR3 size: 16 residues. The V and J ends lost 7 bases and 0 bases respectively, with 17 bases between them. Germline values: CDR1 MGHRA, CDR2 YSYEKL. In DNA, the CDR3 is TGCGCCAGCACCCTGGAGTTCAGAACTAGCACAGATACGCAGTATTTT. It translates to CASTLEFRTSTDTQYF.

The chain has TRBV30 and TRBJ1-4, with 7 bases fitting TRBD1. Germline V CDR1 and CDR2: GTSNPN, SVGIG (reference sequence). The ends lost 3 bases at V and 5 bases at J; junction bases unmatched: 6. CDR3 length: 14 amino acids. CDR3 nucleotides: TGTGCCTGGAGCCGGACAGGAGTGAATGAAAAACTGTTTTTT. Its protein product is CAWSRTGVNEKLFF.